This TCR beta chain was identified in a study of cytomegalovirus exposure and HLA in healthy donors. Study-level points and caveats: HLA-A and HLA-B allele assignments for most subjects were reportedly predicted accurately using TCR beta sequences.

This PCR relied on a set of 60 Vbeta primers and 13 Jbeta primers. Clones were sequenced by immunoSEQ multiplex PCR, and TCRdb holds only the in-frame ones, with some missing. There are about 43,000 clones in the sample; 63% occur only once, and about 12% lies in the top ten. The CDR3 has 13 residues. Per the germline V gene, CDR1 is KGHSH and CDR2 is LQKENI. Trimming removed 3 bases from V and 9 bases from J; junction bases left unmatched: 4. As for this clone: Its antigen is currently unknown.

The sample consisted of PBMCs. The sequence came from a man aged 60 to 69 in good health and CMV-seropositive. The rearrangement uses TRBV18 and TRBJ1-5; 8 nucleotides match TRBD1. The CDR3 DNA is TGTGCCAGCTCACCTGGACAGGGCCGGCCCCAGCATTTT. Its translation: CASSPGQGRPQHF.